This T cell receptor (beta chain) was recorded in a study of technical replicates of blood from a handful of donors. V was trimmed by 6 bases and J by 8 bases, leaving 11 bases between them. Per germline, CDR1 SNHLY and CDR2 FYNNEI. The length of the CDR3 is 12 residues. Some clones are missing from TCRdb's copy, which holds only in-frame ones; the method was immunoSEQ multiplex PCR. The sample comprises approximately 76,000 clones, around nine tenths of which are singletons, and 0.25% rests with the top ten. The J gene is TRBJ2-1, the V gene TRBV2; D is possibly TRBD2 (5 bases). Sample: T cells isolated from PBMCs. The receptor comes from a human donor in good health. DNA for the CDR3: TGTGCCAGCAGAGCGGAGCTTGATGAGCAGTTCTTC. Amino acid sequence: CASRAELDEQFF. The variable domain in full, completed from reference TRBV2 and TRBJ2-1, reads EPEVTQTPSHQVTQMGQEVILRCVPISNHLYFYWYRQILGQKVEFLVSFYNNEISEKSEIFDDQFSVERPDGSNFTLKIRSTKLEDSAMYFCASRAELDEQFFGPGTRLTVL.